This T cell receptor (beta chain) was identified during a study of beta chain features in type 1 diabetes. The germline V gene has CDR1 SGDLS and CDR2 YYNGEE. The ends lost 2 bases at V and 4 bases at J; junction bases unmatched: 6. This CDR3 comprises 15 residues. Cell sorting via CD45RO/CCR7/CD25/CD127/CD95/CD27 was performed to obtain CD4+ naive, central memory, regulatory and stem cell-like memory cells. About this clone: No antigen is known for it.

Study outcomes and limitations: PCR, the amplification step, might favor shorter templates, equally in patients and controls. There was a moderate but significant shortening of TCRB CDR3s in all four CD4+ subsets of Type 1 diabetes patients. VDJ junctions sequenced from type 1 diabetes patients showed fewer insertions and more deletions.

Every bit of the isolated RNA underwent reverse transcription, so sequencing read expressed TCRB transcripts. Naive, central memory and regulatory T cell samples averaged about 3.4 million reads. TCRdb keeps only in-frame clones here, not all; method: immunoSEQ multiplex PCR. Seen here are about 230,000 clones, 16% observed once, and the top ten hold roughly 0.08%. The sample taken for sequencing was naive CD4+ T cells from blood. This chain joins TRBV9 and TRBJ2-3; 8 bases match TRBD2. The sequence derives from a man between 25 and 39 years old with type 1 diabetes. CDR3 sequence reads: CASSVSGSGSDTQYF. The CDR3 coding sequence is TGTGCCAGCAGCGTGAGCGGGAGTGGATCAGATACGCAGTATTTT.